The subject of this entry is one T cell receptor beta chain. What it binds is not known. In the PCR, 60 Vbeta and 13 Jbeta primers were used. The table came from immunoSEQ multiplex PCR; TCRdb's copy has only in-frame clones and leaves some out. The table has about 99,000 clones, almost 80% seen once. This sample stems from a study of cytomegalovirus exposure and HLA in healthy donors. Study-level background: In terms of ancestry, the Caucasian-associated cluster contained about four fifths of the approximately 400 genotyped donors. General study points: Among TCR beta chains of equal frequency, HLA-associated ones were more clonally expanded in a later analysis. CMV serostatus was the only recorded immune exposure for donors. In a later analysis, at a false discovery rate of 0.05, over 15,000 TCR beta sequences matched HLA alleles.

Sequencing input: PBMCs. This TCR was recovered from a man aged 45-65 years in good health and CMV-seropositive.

The CDR3 spells CASRKGTIGANVLTF. CDR3 in DNA: TGTGCCAGCAGAAAGGGGACAATTGGGGCCAACGTCCTGACTTTC. This rearrangement joins TRBV28 to TRBJ2-6; maybe TRBD1 (6 bases). From germline, CDR1 is MDHEN and CDR2 SYDVKM. This CDR3 is 15 amino acids long. V was trimmed by 6 bases and J by 3 bases, leaving 12 bases between them.